These T cell receptor beta chains were read from a single sample in a study of blood T cell repertoires in COVID-19. The assay was immunoSEQ multiplex PCR, and TCRdb's table has in-frame clones only and misses some. The sample contains about 140,000 clones, approximately 85% of which appear only once. Sequencing used peripheral blood. These receptors originate from a man between 45 and 60 years old with acute or convalescent COVID-19. CDR3s include the opening cysteine and the closing phenylalanine or tryptophan. D genes are given only for firm matches. Only some rows state a clone size, as once, few, many or a class for expanded clones.

j_call: TRBJ2-1; d_call: TRBD2; v_call: TRBV11-2; clone_size: -; cdr3_nt: TGTGCCAGCAGCCCGCGACTAGCGGGATCCTACAATGAGCAGTTCTTC; cdr3_aa: CASSPRLAGSYNEQFF
j_call: TRBJ2-7; d_call: TRBD1; v_call: TRBV5-1; clone_size: -; cdr3_nt: TGCGCCAGTGCAGGACAGGGGGCCTCGGACGAGCAGTACTTC; cdr3_aa: CASAGQGASDEQYF
j_call: TRBJ2-7; d_call: TRBD2; v_call: TRBV10-2; clone_size: -; cdr3_nt: TGCGCCAGCAGTTCGTTAGCGGGATATTCCGAGCAGTACTTC; cdr3_aa: CASSSLAGYSEQYF
j_call: TRBJ2-3; d_call: -; v_call: TRBV5-5; clone_size: -; cdr3_nt: TGTGCCAGCATGCGGGAAGGGAAAGTAGATACGCAGTATTTT; cdr3_aa: CASMREGKVDTQYF
j_call: TRBJ2-1; d_call: -; v_call: TRBV7-3; clone_size: few; cdr3_nt: TGTGCCAGCAGCTTAGGGAGCGATGAGCAGTTCTTC; cdr3_aa: CASSLGSDEQFF
j_call: TRBJ1-3; d_call: -; v_call: TRBV23-1; clone_size: -; cdr3_nt: TGCGCCAGCAGTCAAAGATCCGACAGGCGGGGAAACACCATATATTTT; cdr3_aa: CASSQRSDRRGNTIYF
j_call: TRBJ2-4; d_call: -; v_call: TRBV4-1; clone_size: many; cdr3_nt: TGCGCCAGCAGCCAGCAGACAGGAGAAAACATTCAGTACTTC; cdr3_aa: CASSQQTGENIQYF
j_call: TRBJ1-1; d_call: -; v_call: TRBV19; clone_size: few; cdr3_nt: TGTGCCAGTAGTCCTCCAGGGACTAGAATTAACACTGAAGCTTTCTTT; cdr3_aa: CASSPPGTRINTEAFF
j_call: TRBJ1-1; d_call: -; v_call: TRBV6-1; clone_size: -; cdr3_nt: TGTGCCAGCAGTGAAAACAGCCCGAACACTGAAGCTTTCTTT; cdr3_aa: CASSENSPNTEAFF
j_call: TRBJ2-2; d_call: -; v_call: TRBV30; clone_size: -; cdr3_nt: TGTGCCTGGAGCTACTACCCCAACACCGGGGAGCTGTTTTTT; cdr3_aa: CAWSYYPNTGELFF
j_call: TRBJ2-5; d_call: TRBD2; v_call: TRBV5-1; clone_size: -; cdr3_nt: TGCGCCAGCAGCTTGGCTCGCGCGGGAGTTGGGGAGACCCAGTACTTC; cdr3_aa: CASSLARAGVGETQYF
j_call: TRBJ1-2; d_call: -; v_call: TRBV5-5; clone_size: -; cdr3_nt: TGTGCCAGCAGCTTGATAGGGAGCTATGGCTACACCTTC; cdr3_aa: CASSLIGSYGYTF
j_call: TRBJ2-3; d_call: TRBD2; v_call: TRBV10-3; clone_size: -; cdr3_nt: TGTGCCATCAGTGATGCGGAGCGGGGGGGTTGGGATACGCAGTATTTT; cdr3_aa: CAISDAERGGWDTQYF
j_call: TRBJ1-5; d_call: -; v_call: TRBV19; clone_size: -; cdr3_nt: TGTGCCAGTAATACGGGGTTTAGCAATCAGCCCCAGCATTTT; cdr3_aa: CASNTGFSNQPQHF
j_call: TRBJ2-3; d_call: -; v_call: TRBV21-1; clone_size: -; cdr3_nt: TGTGCCAGCAGCAAACGGGAGGGGCCTAGCACAGATACGCAGTATTTT; cdr3_aa: CASSKREGPSTDTQYF
j_call: TRBJ1-2; d_call: -; v_call: TRBV5-4; clone_size: -; cdr3_nt: TGTGCCAGCAGCTCTAAGACTGGAAACTATGGCTACACCTTC; cdr3_aa: CASSSKTGNYGYTF
j_call: TRBJ1-1; d_call: TRBD1; v_call: TRBV18; clone_size: -; cdr3_nt: TGTGCCAGCTCACCCCCCGGGACAGGGAATATGAACACTGAAGCTTTCTTT; cdr3_aa: CASSPPGTGNMNTEAFF
j_call: TRBJ1-2; d_call: -; v_call: TRBV13; clone_size: once; cdr3_nt: TGTGCCAGCAGCTTCAGGGATCGAACGAACTATGGCTACACCTTC; cdr3_aa: CASSFRDRTNYGYTF
j_call: TRBJ1-2; d_call: TRBD1; v_call: TRBV7-3; clone_size: -; cdr3_nt: TGTGCCAGCAGCTCGGGACAGGGGGTTGGCTACACCTTC; cdr3_aa: CASSSGQGVGYTF
j_call: TRBJ1-1; d_call: TRBD1; v_call: TRBV5-1; clone_size: -; cdr3_nt: TGCGCCAGCAGCCGACAGGGGGCGGACCGGAACACTGAAGCTTTCTTT; cdr3_aa: CASSRQGADRNTEAFF
j_call: TRBJ2-3; d_call: -; v_call: TRBV11-3; clone_size: -; cdr3_nt: TGTGCCAGCAGCTTATTGGGGGGTACTTTGACAGATACGCAGTATTTT; cdr3_aa: CASSLLGGTLTDTQYF
j_call: TRBJ2-1; d_call: TRBD2; v_call: TRBV28; clone_size: -; cdr3_nt: TGTGCCAGCAGTCTTAAAGGACTGGGCGGGGGGGCCTACAATGAGCAGTTCTTC; cdr3_aa: CASSLKGLGGGAYNEQFF
j_call: TRBJ2-5; d_call: -; v_call: TRBV6-1; clone_size: -; cdr3_nt: TGTGCCAGCAGTGAACAGGGGCCACAAGAGACCCAGTACTTC; cdr3_aa: CASSEQGPQETQYF
j_call: TRBJ2-3; d_call: -; v_call: TRBV24-1; clone_size: few; cdr3_nt: TGTGCCACCAGTGATCAGAGCGGAGATACGCAGTATTTT; cdr3_aa: CATSDQSGDTQYF
j_call: TRBJ2-2; d_call: -; v_call: TRBV6-5; clone_size: -; cdr3_nt: TGTGCCAGCACCGAGGGTCGGTTCACCGGGGAGCTGTTTTTT; cdr3_aa: CASTEGRFTGELFF
j_call: TRBJ1-6; d_call: -; v_call: TRBV3-1/TRBV3-2; clone_size: -; cdr3_nt: TGTGCCAGCAGCCGGTTACAGGGTGGGAATTCACCCCTCCACTTT; cdr3_aa: CASSRLQGGNSPLHF
j_call: TRBJ2-3; d_call: TRBD2; v_call: TRBV7-2; clone_size: -; cdr3_nt: TGTGCCAGCAGCGGCGGGACTAGCTTCCCCACAGATACGCAGTATTTT; cdr3_aa: CASSGGTSFPTDTQYF
j_call: TRBJ2-5; d_call: -; v_call: TRBV19; clone_size: -; cdr3_nt: TGTGCCAGTAGTGTCCTTGGGCGGGGCATGGAGACCCAGTACTTC; cdr3_aa: CASSVLGRGMETQYF
j_call: TRBJ1-1; d_call: -; v_call: TRBV5-4; clone_size: -; cdr3_nt: TGTGCCAGCAGCTTGCAGGGGTTCATGAACACTGAAGCTTTCTTT; cdr3_aa: CASSLQGFMNTEAFF
j_call: TRBJ1-1; d_call: -; v_call: TRBV10-2; clone_size: -; cdr3_nt: TGCGCCAGCAGTGAGTATTCCGCGGGATCTGAAGCTTTCTTT; cdr3_aa: CASSEYSAGSEAFF
j_call: TRBJ2-2; d_call: -; v_call: TRBV7-9; clone_size: -; cdr3_nt: TGTGCCACCGCTAGTGGATCGAACACCGGGGAGCTGTTTTTT; cdr3_aa: CATASGSNTGELFF
j_call: TRBJ2-5; d_call: TRBD2; v_call: TRBV6-2/TRBV6-3; clone_size: -; cdr3_nt: TGTGCCAGCAGTTTCTTTGGCGGGGGGGTCTTGGAGACCCAGTACTTC; cdr3_aa: CASSFFGGGVLETQYF
j_call: TRBJ2-1; d_call: TRBD1; v_call: TRBV6-5; clone_size: -; cdr3_nt: TGTGCCACCTCGGACAGGGGGCCCTACAATGAGCAGTTCTTC; cdr3_aa: CATSDRGPYNEQFF
j_call: TRBJ2-7; d_call: -; v_call: TRBV9; clone_size: few; cdr3_nt: TGTGCCAGCAGCGTAGATAGGCAGGGGCTGTACGAGCAGTACTTC; cdr3_aa: CASSVDRQGLYEQYF
j_call: TRBJ1-3; d_call: -; v_call: TRBV9; clone_size: -; cdr3_nt: TGTGCCAGCGGAGAGGCGAGTTCGGACACCATATATTTT; cdr3_aa: CASGEASSDTIYF
j_call: TRBJ1-6; d_call: -; v_call: TRBV4-1; clone_size: -; cdr3_nt: TGCGCCAGCAGCCGGCAAAACCCAGAGGTCTCCTATAATTCACCCCTCCACTTT; cdr3_aa: CASSRQNPEVSYNSPLHF
j_call: TRBJ2-5; d_call: TRBD2; v_call: TRBV7-9; clone_size: once; cdr3_nt: TGTGCCAGCAGCTTATCGGGTAGCGGGAGGGTCGGAGAGACCCAGTACTTC; cdr3_aa: CASSLSGSGRVGETQYF
j_call: TRBJ2-5; d_call: -; v_call: TRBV7-6; clone_size: -; cdr3_nt: TGTGCCAGCAGCTCCCCCAGACTAGGAGAGACCCAGTACTTC; cdr3_aa: CASSSPRLGETQYF
j_call: TRBJ2-1; d_call: -; v_call: TRBV4-2; clone_size: -; cdr3_nt: TGTGCCAGCAGCCAACAGGAGGTTACGGGAAGGTCTCGGAATGAGCAGTTCTTC; cdr3_aa: CASSQQEVTGRSRNEQFF
j_call: TRBJ1-2; d_call: -; v_call: TRBV7-9; clone_size: -; cdr3_nt: TGTGCCAGCAGCTTAGTTGCGGGGGATCATGGCTACACCTTC; cdr3_aa: CASSLVAGDHGYTF
j_call: TRBJ1-5; d_call: TRBD1; v_call: TRBV10-1; clone_size: -; cdr3_nt: TGCGCCAGCCCTACCGACAGGGGGCACACCGATAGCAATCAGCCCCAGCATTTT; cdr3_aa: CASPTDRGHTDSNQPQHF
j_call: TRBJ2-1; d_call: TRBD2; v_call: TRBV3-1/TRBV3-2; clone_size: -; cdr3_nt: TGTGCCAGCAGCCAAGGTTGGGGATCCAAGGGAGGGGAGCAGTTCTTC; cdr3_aa: CASSQGWGSKGGEQFF
j_call: TRBJ1-1; d_call: TRBD1; v_call: TRBV10-1; clone_size: once; cdr3_nt: TGCGCCAGCACTCAGGACAGGGACACTGAAGCTTTCTTT; cdr3_aa: CASTQDRDTEAFF
j_call: TRBJ1-5; d_call: -; v_call: TRBV7-8; clone_size: -; cdr3_nt: TGTGCCAGCAGCTTAGGGCTCCAACCTCGCAATCAGCCCCAGCATTTT; cdr3_aa: CASSLGLQPRNQPQHF
j_call: TRBJ2-3; d_call: TRBD1; v_call: TRBV6-1; clone_size: once; cdr3_nt: TGTGCCAGCAGTGAAGGGACAGGGATAAGGACAGATACGCAGTATTTT; cdr3_aa: CASSEGTGIRTDTQYF
j_call: TRBJ2-7; d_call: TRBD1; v_call: TRBV5-4; clone_size: -; cdr3_nt: TGTGCCAGCAGCTCCCCCGGGACAGCTTACGAGCAGTACTTC; cdr3_aa: CASSSPGTAYEQYF
j_call: TRBJ2-7; d_call: TRBD1; v_call: TRBV5-6; clone_size: -; cdr3_nt: TGTGCCAGCAGCCCCTCGGGACAGGAATACGAGCAGTACTTC; cdr3_aa: CASSPSGQEYEQYF
j_call: TRBJ1-1; d_call: -; v_call: TRBV27; clone_size: -; cdr3_nt: TGTGCCGCCGGGGGGAGAACTGAAGCTTTCTTT; cdr3_aa: CAAGGRTEAFF
j_call: TRBJ1-6; d_call: TRBD1; v_call: TRBV18; clone_size: -; cdr3_nt: TGTGCCAGCTCACCCACTGGGGCAGACAGGGTTCGATATAATTCACCCCTCCACTTT; cdr3_aa: CASSPTGADRVRYNSPLHF
j_call: TRBJ1-2; d_call: -; v_call: TRBV2; clone_size: few; cdr3_nt: TGTGCCAGCAGTGAAGCGGTCCAGGGCTATGGCTACACCTTC; cdr3_aa: CASSEAVQGYGYTF
j_call: TRBJ2-2; d_call: -; v_call: TRBV7-3; clone_size: once; cdr3_nt: TGTGCCAGCAGCCTCTTAGTTTCCACCGGGGAGCTGTTTTTT; cdr3_aa: CASSLLVSTGELFF
j_call: TRBJ2-7; d_call: TRBD1; v_call: TRBV29-1; clone_size: -; cdr3_nt: TGCAGCGTGGGGGACAGGGGTACCTACGAGCAGTACTTC; cdr3_aa: CSVGDRGTYEQYF